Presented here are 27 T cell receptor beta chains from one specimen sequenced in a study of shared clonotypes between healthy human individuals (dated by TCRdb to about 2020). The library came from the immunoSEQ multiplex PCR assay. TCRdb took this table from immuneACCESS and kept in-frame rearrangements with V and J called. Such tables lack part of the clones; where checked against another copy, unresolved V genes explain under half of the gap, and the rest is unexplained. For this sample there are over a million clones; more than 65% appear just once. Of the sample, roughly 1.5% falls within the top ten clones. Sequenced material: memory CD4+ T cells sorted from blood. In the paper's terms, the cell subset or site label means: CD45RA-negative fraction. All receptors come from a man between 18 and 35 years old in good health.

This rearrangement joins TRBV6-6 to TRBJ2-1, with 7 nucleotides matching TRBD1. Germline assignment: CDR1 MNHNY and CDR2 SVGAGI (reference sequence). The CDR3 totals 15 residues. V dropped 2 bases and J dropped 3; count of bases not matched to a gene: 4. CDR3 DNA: TGTGCCAGCAGTTACCCGGGACAGTTCTACAATGAGCAGTTCTTC. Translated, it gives CASSYPGQFYNEQFF.

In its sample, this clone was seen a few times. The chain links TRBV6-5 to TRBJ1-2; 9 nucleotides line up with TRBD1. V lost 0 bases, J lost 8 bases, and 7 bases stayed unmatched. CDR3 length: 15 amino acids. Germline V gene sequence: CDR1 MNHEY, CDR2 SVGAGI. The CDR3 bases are TGTGCCAGCAGTTACTCGACCGGGACAGGGAAAGGCTACACCTTC. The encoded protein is CASSYSTGTGKGYTF.

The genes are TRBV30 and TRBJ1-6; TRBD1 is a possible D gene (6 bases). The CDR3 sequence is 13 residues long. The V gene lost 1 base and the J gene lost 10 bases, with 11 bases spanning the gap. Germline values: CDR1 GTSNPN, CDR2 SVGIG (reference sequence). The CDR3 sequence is CAWSAQGRSPLHF. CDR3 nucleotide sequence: TGTGCCTGGAGTGCGCAGGGGCGGTCACCCCTCCACTTT. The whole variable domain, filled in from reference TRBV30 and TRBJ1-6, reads SQTIHQWPATLVQPVGSPLSLECTVEGTSNPNLYWYRQAAGRGLQLLFYSVGIGQISSEVPQNLSASRPQDRQFILSSKKLLLSDSGFYLCAWSAQGRSPLHFGNGTRLTVT.

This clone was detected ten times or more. CDR3 coding DNA: TGTGCCATCCAGAGACAGGGCACTGAAGCTTTCTTT. This translates into CAIQRQGTEAFF. J is TRBJ1-1 and V is TRBV10-3; 7 bases map to TRBD1. CDR1 and CDR2 from the germline V gene are ENHRY and SYGVKD. The trim removed 8 bases at V and 4 bases at J, leaving 4 bases unmatched. This CDR3 is 12 amino acids long.

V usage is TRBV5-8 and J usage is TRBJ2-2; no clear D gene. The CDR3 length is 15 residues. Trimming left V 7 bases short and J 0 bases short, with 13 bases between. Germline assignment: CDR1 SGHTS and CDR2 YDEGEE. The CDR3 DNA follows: TGTGCCAGCGTCTGGCAGCTAGCGAACACCGGGGAGCTGTTTTTT. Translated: CASVWQLANTGELFF.

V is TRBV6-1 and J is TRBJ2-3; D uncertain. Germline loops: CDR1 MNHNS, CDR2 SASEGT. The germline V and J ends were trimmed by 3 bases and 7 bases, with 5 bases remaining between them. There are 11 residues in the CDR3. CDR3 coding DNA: TGTGCCAGCAGTGACGCCTATACGCAGTATTTT. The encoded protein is CASSDAYTQYF.

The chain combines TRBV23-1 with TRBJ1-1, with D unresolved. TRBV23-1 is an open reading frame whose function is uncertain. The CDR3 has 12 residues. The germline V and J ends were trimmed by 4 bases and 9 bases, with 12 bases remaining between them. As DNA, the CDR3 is TGCGCCAGCAGTCCTAAGGAGCATCAAGCTTTCTTT. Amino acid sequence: CASSPKEHQAFF.

The CDR3, as DNA: TGTGCCGGCCGACGGGACAGGAACACCGGGGAGCTGTTTTTT. This gives the protein CAGRRDRNTGELFF. This chain joins TRBV6-1 and TRBJ2-2; 7 bases align to TRBD1. The CDR3 runs 14 residues. Germline CDR1 and CDR2: MNHNS and SASEGT. V lost 11 bases to trimming and J lost 1 base; unmatched junction nucleotides: 7.

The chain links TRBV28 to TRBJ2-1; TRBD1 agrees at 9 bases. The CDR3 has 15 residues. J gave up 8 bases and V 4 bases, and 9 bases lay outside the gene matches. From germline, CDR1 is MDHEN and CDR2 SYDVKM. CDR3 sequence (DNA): TGTGCCAGCAGTTCCGCCGGGACAGGGCAGGATGAGCAGTTCTTC. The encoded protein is CASSSAGTGQDEQFF.

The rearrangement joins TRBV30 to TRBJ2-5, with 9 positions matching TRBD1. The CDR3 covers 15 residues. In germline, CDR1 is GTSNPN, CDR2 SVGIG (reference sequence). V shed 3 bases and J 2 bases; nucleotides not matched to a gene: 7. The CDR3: CAWRTGGSTQETQYF. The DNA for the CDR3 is TGTGCCTGGAGAACAGGGGGCTCTACTCAAGAGACCCAGTACTTC.

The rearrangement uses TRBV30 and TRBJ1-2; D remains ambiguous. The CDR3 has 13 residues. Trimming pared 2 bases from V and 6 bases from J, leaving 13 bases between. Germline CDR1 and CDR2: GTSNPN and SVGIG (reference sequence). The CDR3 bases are TGTGCCTGGAGTCCGGGCCCTAGGAATGGCTACACCTTC. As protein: CAWSPGPRNGYTF.

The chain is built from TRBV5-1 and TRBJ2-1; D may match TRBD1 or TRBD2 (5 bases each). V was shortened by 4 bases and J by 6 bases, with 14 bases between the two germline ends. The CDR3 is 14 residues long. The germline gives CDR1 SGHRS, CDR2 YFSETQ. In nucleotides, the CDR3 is TGCGCCAGCAGCGAGACTGGGACGTCCAATGAGCAGTTCTTC. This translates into CASSETGTSNEQFF. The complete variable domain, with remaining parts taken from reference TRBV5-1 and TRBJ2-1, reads KAGVTQTPRYLIKTRGQQVTLSCSPISGHRSVSWYQQTPGQGLQFLFEYFSETQRNKGNFPGRFSGRQFSNSRSEMNVSTLELGDSALYLCASSETGTSNEQFFGPGTRLTVL.

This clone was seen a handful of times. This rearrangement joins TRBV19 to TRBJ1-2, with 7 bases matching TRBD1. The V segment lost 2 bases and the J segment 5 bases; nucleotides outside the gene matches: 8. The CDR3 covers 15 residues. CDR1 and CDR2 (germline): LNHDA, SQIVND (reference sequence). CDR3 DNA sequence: TGTGCCAGTAGTATATCTCTGACAGGGAGGTATGGCTACACCTTC. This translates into CASSISLTGRYGYTF.

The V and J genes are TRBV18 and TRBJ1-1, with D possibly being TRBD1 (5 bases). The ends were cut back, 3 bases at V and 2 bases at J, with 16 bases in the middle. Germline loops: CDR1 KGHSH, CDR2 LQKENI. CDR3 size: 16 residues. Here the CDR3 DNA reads TGTGCCAGCTCACCCCTAACCACGACAGCAAACACTGAAGCTTTCTTT. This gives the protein CASSPLTTTANTEAFF.

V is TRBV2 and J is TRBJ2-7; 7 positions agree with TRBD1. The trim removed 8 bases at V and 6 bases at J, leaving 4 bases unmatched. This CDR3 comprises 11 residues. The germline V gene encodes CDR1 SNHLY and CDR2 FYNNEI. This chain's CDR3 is CASGTGVEQYF. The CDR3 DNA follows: TGTGCCAGCGGTACAGGGGTCGAGCAGTACTTC.

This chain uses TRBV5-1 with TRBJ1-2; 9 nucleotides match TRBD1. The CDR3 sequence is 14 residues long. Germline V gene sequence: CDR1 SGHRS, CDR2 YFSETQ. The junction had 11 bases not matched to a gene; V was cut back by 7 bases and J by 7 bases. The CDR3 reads CASRSGTGTAGYTF. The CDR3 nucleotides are TGCGCCAGCCGATCCGGGACAGGGACGGCTGGCTACACCTTC. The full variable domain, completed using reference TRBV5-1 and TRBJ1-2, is KAGVTQTPRYLIKTRGQQVTLSCSPISGHRSVSWYQQTPGQGLQFLFEYFSETQRNKGNFPGRFSGRQFSNSRSEMNVSTLELGDSALYLCASRSGTGTAGYTFGSGTRLTVV.

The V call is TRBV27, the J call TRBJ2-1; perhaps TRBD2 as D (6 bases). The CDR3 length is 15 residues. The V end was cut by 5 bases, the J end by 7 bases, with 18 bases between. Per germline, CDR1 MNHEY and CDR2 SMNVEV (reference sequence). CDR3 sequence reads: CASSNPSLARNEQFF. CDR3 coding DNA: TGTGCCAGCAGTAACCCCTCCCTAGCGCGAAATGAGCAGTTCTTC.

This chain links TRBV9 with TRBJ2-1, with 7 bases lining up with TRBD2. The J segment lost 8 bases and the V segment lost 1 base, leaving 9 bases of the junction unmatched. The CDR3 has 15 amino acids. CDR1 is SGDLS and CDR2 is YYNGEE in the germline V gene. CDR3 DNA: TGTGCCAGCAGCGTATCTAGCGGAGGCGTGGATGAGCAGTTCTTC. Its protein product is CASSVSSGGVDEQFF.

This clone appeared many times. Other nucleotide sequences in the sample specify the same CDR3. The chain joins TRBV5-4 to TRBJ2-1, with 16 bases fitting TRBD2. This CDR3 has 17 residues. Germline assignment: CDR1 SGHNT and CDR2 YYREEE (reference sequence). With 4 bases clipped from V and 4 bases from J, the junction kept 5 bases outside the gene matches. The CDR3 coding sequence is TGTGCCAGCAGCAAAGGGACTAGCGGGAGGGCGTACAATGAGCAGTTCTTC. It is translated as CASSKGTSGRAYNEQFF. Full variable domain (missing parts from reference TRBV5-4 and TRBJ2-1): ETGVTQSPTHLIKTRGQQVTLRCSSQSGHNTVSWYQQALGQGPQFIFQYYREEENGRGNFPPRFSGLQFPNYSSELNVNALELDDSALYLCASSKGTSGRAYNEQFFGPGTRLTVL.

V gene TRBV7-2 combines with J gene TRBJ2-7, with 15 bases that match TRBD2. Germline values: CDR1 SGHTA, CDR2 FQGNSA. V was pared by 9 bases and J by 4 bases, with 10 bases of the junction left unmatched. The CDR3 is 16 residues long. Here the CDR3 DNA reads TGTGCCAGTCGGGGTGGGACTAGCGGGAGGATGTACGAGCAGTACTTC. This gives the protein CASRGGTSGRMYEQYF.

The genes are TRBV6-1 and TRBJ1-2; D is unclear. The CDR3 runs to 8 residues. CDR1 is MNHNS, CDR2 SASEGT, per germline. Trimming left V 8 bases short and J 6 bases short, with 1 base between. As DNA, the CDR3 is TGTGCCAGCGATGGCTACACCTTC. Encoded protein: CASDGYTF.

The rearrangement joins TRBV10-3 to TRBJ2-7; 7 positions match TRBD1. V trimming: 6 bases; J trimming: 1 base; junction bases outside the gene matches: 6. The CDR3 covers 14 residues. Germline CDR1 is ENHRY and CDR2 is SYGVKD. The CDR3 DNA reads TGTGCCATCAGGCCGAGGGGACAGTCCTACGAGCAGTACTTC. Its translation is CAIRPRGQSYEQYF.

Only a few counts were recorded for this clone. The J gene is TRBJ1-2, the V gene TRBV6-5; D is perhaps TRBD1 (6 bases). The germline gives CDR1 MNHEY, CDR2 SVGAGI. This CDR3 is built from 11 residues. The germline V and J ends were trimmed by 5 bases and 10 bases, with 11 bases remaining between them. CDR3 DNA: TGTGCCAGCAGTGAACAGGGTTTCTACACCTTC. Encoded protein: CASSEQGFYTF.

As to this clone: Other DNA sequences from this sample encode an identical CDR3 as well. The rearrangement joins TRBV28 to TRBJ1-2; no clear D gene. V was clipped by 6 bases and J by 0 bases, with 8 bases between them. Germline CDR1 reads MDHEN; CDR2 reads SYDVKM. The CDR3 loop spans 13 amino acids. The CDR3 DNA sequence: TGTGCCAGCAGAAGTTCGGCTAACTATGGCTACACCTTC. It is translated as CASRSSANYGYTF.

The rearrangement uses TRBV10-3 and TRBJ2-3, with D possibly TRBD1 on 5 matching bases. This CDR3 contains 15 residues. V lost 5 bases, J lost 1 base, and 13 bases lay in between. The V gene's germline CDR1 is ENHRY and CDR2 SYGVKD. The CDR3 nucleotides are TGTGCCATCAGTCTCCAGGGCAGGGGCACAGATACGCAGTATTTT. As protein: CAISLQGRGTDTQYF.

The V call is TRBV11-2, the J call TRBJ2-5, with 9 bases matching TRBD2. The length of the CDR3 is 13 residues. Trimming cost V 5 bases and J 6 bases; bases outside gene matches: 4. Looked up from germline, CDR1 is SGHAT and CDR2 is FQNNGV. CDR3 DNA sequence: TGTGCCAGCAGCGGACTAGCGAAACAGACCCAGTACTTC. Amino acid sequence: CASSGLAKQTQYF.

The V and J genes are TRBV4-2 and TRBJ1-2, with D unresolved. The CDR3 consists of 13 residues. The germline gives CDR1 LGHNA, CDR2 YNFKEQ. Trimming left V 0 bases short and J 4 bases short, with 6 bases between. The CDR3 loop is CASSQEDFYGYTF. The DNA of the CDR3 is TGTGCCAGCAGCCAAGAGGACTTCTATGGCTACACCTTC.